This T cell receptor beta chain stems from a study of CD8 T cells in ankylosing spondylitis. Study-wide results and caveats: Clones tied to disease were said to be significantly enriched in matched ankylosing spondylitis synovial fluid. Seemingly characteristic of ankylosing spondylitis blood was a TCR beta motif consisting of about 8 highly homologous variants. There were earlier reports of some motif variants in reactive arthritis synovial fluid and blood. Disease-linked clones bore a CD8+ phenotype, appearing relatively rarely in peripheral blood.

The germline V gene has CDR1 SGHNT and CDR2 YYREEE (reference sequence). The CDR3 length is 16 residues. Trimming pared 4 bases from V and 4 bases from J, leaving 20 bases between. For TCR beta, libraries came from quantitative 5'-RACE with molecular barcodes. TCRdb re-derived calls from the 5' RACE reads in MiXCR, one entry per CDR3 protein. The sample consists of about 500,000 distinct CDR3 sequences, about 13% of them appearing once. Comment on this clonotype: The antigen is undetermined.

Sequencing used blood, either unsorted or a sorted T cell fraction (not recorded which). The chain couples TRBV5-4 to TRBJ2-5, with TRBD2 as a possible D gene (6 bases). The receptor comes from a male donor with ankylosing spondylitis. The CDR3 spells CASSPGGSGDGETQYF. The DNA for the CDR3 is TGTGCCAGCAGCCCCGGAGGTAGCGGAGACGGAGAGACCCAGTACTTC.